The 19 T cell receptor beta chains below come from one sample, sequenced in a study of blood T cell repertoires in COVID-19. TCRdb's table, derived via immunoSEQ multiplex PCR, lists solely in-frame clones and lacks some. This table has 300,000 to 350,000 clones, approximately 90% appearing once. Input material: peripheral blood. These receptors originate from a man aged 25 to 45 with COVID-19, enrolled during active disease.

The chain links TRBV11-2 to TRBJ2-3, with 13 bases fitting TRBD2. The CDR3 runs 17 residues. Trimming took 6 bases from V and 4 from J; bases not matched to a gene: 10. CDR1 and CDR2 from the germline V gene are SGHAT and FQNNGV. The CDR3 DNA is TGTGCCAGCAGTTCGAGCCGGACTAGCGGGGGAGCAGATACGCAGTATTTT. It yields the protein CASSSSRTSGGADTQYF.

The chain has TRBV7-2 and TRBJ2-7; the match to TRBD1 covers 8 bases. The CDR3 covers 15 residues. Germline V gene sequence: CDR1 SGHTA, CDR2 FQGNSA. V gave up 5 bases and J gave up 1 base; unmatched junction bases: 7. CDR3 in amino acids: CASSVTGTGSYEQYF. The CDR3 DNA sequence: TGTGCCAGCAGCGTGACCGGGACAGGTTCCTACGAGCAGTACTTC.

The chain recombines TRBV10-3 with TRBJ1-1, with a possible D match to TRBD1 (5 bases). Trimming shortened V by 10 bases and J by 0 bases, and 12 bases separated the two germline ends. The CDR3 is 13 residues long. Germline V gives CDR1 ENHRY, CDR2 SYGVKD. The CDR3 region is CATQDTLNTEAFF. For the CDR3, the DNA is TGTGCCACCCAGGACACCTTGAACACTGAAGCTTTCTTT.

The chain couples TRBV6-5 to TRBJ2-7, with D possibly matching TRBD2 (5 bases). Trimming cost V 8 bases and J 1 base, with 15 bases left between them. CDR1 and CDR2 (germline): MNHEY, SVGAGI. The CDR3 is 14 residues long. In nucleotides, the CDR3 is TGTGCCAGCCTGAGTCCCGGGGTTTCCTACGAGCAGTACTTC. This gives the protein CASLSPGVSYEQYF.

The genes are TRBV7-2 and TRBJ1-6; possibly TRBD1 for D (5 bases). CDR1 is SGHTA and CDR2 is FQGNSA in the germline V gene. The V and J ends lost 0 bases and 4 bases respectively, with 13 bases between them. CDR3 length equals 17 residues. The CDR3 DNA reads as TGTGCCAGCAGCTTAGCGCTGGGGACTCCTTATAATTCACCCCTCCACTTT. This translates into CASSLALGTPYNSPLHF.

This chain links TRBV5-5 with TRBJ1-2; D might be TRBD1 (5 bases). V gave up 2 bases and J gave up 0 bases, with 11 bases separating them. Germline assignment: CDR1 SGHKS and CDR2 YYEKEE (reference sequence). The CDR3 has 15 residues. The CDR3 sequence is CASSFNGGPNYGYTF. As DNA, the CDR3 is TGTGCCAGCAGCTTTAACGGGGGTCCTAACTATGGCTACACCTTC.

The J gene is TRBJ2-3, the V gene TRBV2; TRBD2 matches at 14 bases. The V gene's germline CDR1 is SNHLY and CDR2 FYNNEI. V shed 6 bases and J 0 bases; nucleotides not matched to a gene: 11. The CDR3 is 19 amino acids. Here the CDR3 reads CASRGHGTSGGRSTDTQYF. CDR3 in DNA: TGTGCCAGCAGGGGCCATGGGACTAGCGGGGGCCGTAGCACAGATACGCAGTATTTT.

The chain has TRBV6-5 and TRBJ1-3; D call uncertain. This CDR3 comprises 15 residues. Trimming shortened V by 2 bases and J by 2 bases, and 10 bases separated the two germline ends. From germline, CDR1 is MNHEY and CDR2 SVGAGI. The CDR3 DNA sequence: TGTGCCAGCAGTTACGACGCTCTAGCTGGAAACACCATATATTTT. This gives the protein CASSYDALAGNTIYF.

This chain joins TRBV7-2 and TRBJ2-1; 7 positions agree with TRBD1. This CDR3 is 15 amino acids long. Germline V gene sequence: CDR1 SGHTA, CDR2 FQGNSA. J gave up 9 bases and V 1 base, and 9 bases lay outside the gene matches. CDR3 nucleotide sequence: TGTGCCAGCAGCTTAGTTGCGCAGGGGGAAGGTGAGCAGTTCTTC. It codes for CASSLVAQGEGEQFF.

V usage is TRBV15 and J usage is TRBJ2-7; TRBD1 agrees at 7 bases. Germline CDR1 reads LNHNV; CDR2 reads YYDKDF (reference sequence). V lost 0 bases and J lost 3; bases outside the gene matches: 5. CDR3 length: 15 residues. CDR3 bases: TGTGCCACCAGCAGAGATCCCGACAGGGTCTACGAGCAGTACTTC. Translated, it gives CATSRDPDRVYEQYF.

V usage is TRBV15 and J usage is TRBJ1-1, with D perhaps matching TRBD1 (5 bases). The CDR3 sequence is 15 residues long. The ends were cut back, 3 bases at V and 5 bases at J, with 16 bases in the middle. The germline gives CDR1 LNHNV, CDR2 YYDKDF (reference sequence). CDR3 nucleotides: TGTGCCACCAGCAGGCGGGGGGTTGCGTGGACTGAAGCTTTCTTT. Protein sequence: CATSRRGVAWTEAFF.

The rearrangement links TRBV2 to TRBJ1-6; no clear D. CDR3 length: 15 amino acids. From germline, CDR1 is SNHLY and CDR2 FYNNEI. Trimming cost V 6 bases and J 12 bases, with 21 bases left between them. CDR3 residues: CASRHFADSVEPLHF. For the CDR3, the DNA is TGTGCCAGCAGACATTTCGCCGACTCTGTGGAACCCCTCCACTTT.

V usage is TRBV20-1 and J usage is TRBJ2-7, with no clear D. Germline CDR1 is DFQATT and CDR2 is SNEGSKA (reference sequence). CDR3 length: 11 residues. V gave up 3 bases and J gave up 4 bases, with 7 bases separating them. As DNA, the CDR3 is TGCAGTGCTAGGAAAGCGTACGAGCAGTACTTC. As protein: CSARKAYEQYF.

In this sample, this clone turned up once. The genes are TRBV6-5 and TRBJ1-2; D gene unclear. Germline CDR1 and CDR2: MNHEY and SVGAGI. The CDR3 sequence is 15 residues long. V gave up 0 bases and J gave up 4 bases, with 12 bases separating them. The CDR3 here is CASSYSPGEFYGYTF. The CDR3 DNA sequence: TGTGCCAGCAGTTACTCCCCCGGGGAGTTCTATGGCTACACCTTC.

DNA of the CDR3: TGTGCCAGCAGTTTTCTATCGAGACAGGGAGCCTACGAGCAGTACTTC. Protein product: CASSFLSRQGAYEQYF. The genes are TRBV28 and TRBJ2-7; 7 bases match TRBD1. The germline CDR1 and CDR2 sequences are MDHEN and SYDVKM. The V and J ends lost 3 bases and 2 bases, in that order; junction bases with no gene match: 10. The CDR3 is 16 amino acids.

The chain uses TRBV15 and TRBJ1-1, with a weak D call TRBD1 (5 bases). This CDR3 is built from 15 residues. From germline, CDR1 is LNHNV and CDR2 YYDKDF (reference sequence). Trimming stripped 0 bases from V and 5 bases from J, with 13 bases between. CDR3 coding DNA: TGTGCCACCAGCAGAGATTGGGGGGTAGAAACTGAAGCTTTCTTT. Protein product: CATSRDWGVETEAFF.

The genes are TRBV27 and TRBJ2-1; D is possibly TRBD1 (6 bases). The CDR3 spans 17 residues. V gave up 5 bases and J gave up 10 bases, with 27 bases separating them. Looked up from germline, CDR1 is MNHEY and CDR2 is SMNVEV (reference sequence). The CDR3 coding sequence is TGTGCCAGCAGTCTCCTTAAGGGGGTACTGAACATGCGGGAGCAGTTCTTC. Protein: CASSLLKGVLNMREQFF.

This clone appeared a few times. V usage is TRBV6-5 and J usage is TRBJ2-7; weak D call: TRBD2 (6 bases). The V gene lost 7 bases and the J gene lost 3 bases, with 16 bases spanning the gap. This CDR3 contains 14 residues. Germline V gene sequence: CDR1 MNHEY, CDR2 SVGAGI. The CDR3 loop reads CASMMYSGNYEQYF. The DNA for the CDR3 is TGTGCCAGCATGATGTATAGCGGTAACTACGAGCAGTACTTC.

The chain recombines TRBV2 with TRBJ1-5, with 8 bases that match TRBD1. The CDR3 has 14 amino acids. Per the germline V gene, CDR1 is SNHLY and CDR2 is FYNNEI. With 6 bases clipped from V and 6 bases from J, the junction kept 7 bases outside the gene matches. The CDR3 DNA is TGTGCCAGCAGGTGGACAGGGAAGGTTCAGCCCCAGCATTTT. It encodes CASRWTGKVQPQHF.